This T cell receptor (beta chain) is from a study of shared clonotypes between healthy human individuals. The CDR3 covers 14 residues. CDR1 SNHLY and CDR2 FYNNEI come from the germline V gene. Over several immunoSEQ plates, each subset's genomic DNA was distributed in even portions. The method was immunoSEQ multiplex PCR; TCRdb's version includes in-frame clones alone and lacks a portion of them. The repertoire holds about 600,000 clones, with almost 97% as singletons. The chain has TRBV2 and TRBJ2-5; no definite D call. TRBJ2-7 explains the end of the DNA better; the J call may be wrong. This receptor was identified in a young woman in good health. Sequencing input: naive CD4+ T cells sorted from blood. The subset is: CD45RA+ positively selected. The CDR3 spells CASRSLWGSYEQYF. In nucleotides, the CDR3 is TGTGCCAGCAGGAGCCTGTGGGGCTCCTACGAGCAGTACTTC.